A selection of T cell receptor beta chains follows, all from one sample in a study of T cell responses to AZD1222 COVID-19 vaccine. TCRdb's table, derived via immunoSEQ multiplex PCR, lists solely in-frame clones and lacks some. The sample yields 130,000 or so clones, around 94% seen once. The specimen was peripheral blood, collected on day 0 of AZD1222 vaccination. These receptors all stem from an adult in good health. The CDR3 runs from the conserved cysteine through the conserved F or W. The D gene is left open where the match is weak. Not all rows give a size; the values are once, few, many and, for expanded clones, a class.

J gene: TRBJ2-7
clone size: NA
V gene: TRBV6-5
CDR3 length: 14
D gene: TRBD2
CDR3 DNA: TGTGCCAGCAGTTCCCAAATGGGGGGAGGGGAGCAGTACTTC
CDR3 protein: CASSSQMGGGEQYF

J gene: TRBJ2-1
clone size: NA
V gene: TRBV6-2/TRBV6-3
CDR3 length: 16
D gene: NA
CDR3 DNA: NA
CDR3 protein: CASSTSTRISYNEQFF

J gene: TRBJ2-7
clone size: few
V gene: TRBV3-1/TRBV3-2
CDR3 length: 15
D gene: NA
CDR3 DNA: TGTGCCAGCAGCCAAACCGCCACAGGTCCCTACGAGCAGTACTTC
CDR3 protein: CASSQTATGPYEQYF

J gene: TRBJ2-3
clone size: once
V gene: TRBV5-1
CDR3 length: 14
D gene: TRBD2
CDR3 DNA: TGCGCCAGCAGCTTTGCGGGAGGAACAGATACGCAGTATTTT
CDR3 protein: CASSFAGGTDTQYF

J gene: TRBJ2-3
clone size: NA
V gene: TRBV6-5
CDR3 length: 13
D gene: NA
CDR3 DNA: TGTGCCGTCAAGGGAGATGGCACAGATACGCAGTATTTT
CDR3 protein: CAVKGDGTDTQYF

J gene: TRBJ2-1
clone size: NA
V gene: TRBV5-1
CDR3 length: 20
D gene: TRBD2
CDR3 DNA: TGCGCCAGCAGCTCGGAGTTACTAGCGGGAGGGTTCATGGTTTACAATGAGCAGTTCTTC
CDR3 protein: CASSSELLAGGFMVYNEQFF

J gene: TRBJ1-2
clone size: NA
V gene: TRBV4-1
CDR3 length: 16
D gene: NA
CDR3 DNA: TGCGCCAGCAGCCAAGGTCCGGCCGCCGGATTAAGAGGCTACACCTTC
CDR3 protein: CASSQGPAAGLRGYTF

J gene: TRBJ2-5
clone size: NA
V gene: TRBV2
CDR3 length: 13
D gene: TRBD1
CDR3 DNA: TGTGCCAGCAGGGGACAGCTACAAGAGACCCAGTACTTC
CDR3 protein: CASRGQLQETQYF

J gene: TRBJ1-2
clone size: NA
V gene: TRBV9
CDR3 length: 14
D gene: TRBD1
CDR3 DNA: TGTGCCAGCAGCGTACAGGGGGGAGACTATGGCTACACCTTC
CDR3 protein: CASSVQGGDYGYTF

J gene: TRBJ2-2
clone size: NA
V gene: TRBV30
CDR3 length: 13
D gene: NA
CDR3 DNA: TGTGCCTGGAAGGGTAGGAGCACCGGGGAGCTGTTTTTT
CDR3 protein: CAWKGRSTGELFF

J gene: TRBJ1-2
clone size: NA
V gene: TRBV6-6
CDR3 length: 16
D gene: TRBD1
CDR3 DNA: TGTGCCAGCAGACCGTCGACAGGGGGTGGTGACTATGGCTACACCTTC
CDR3 protein: CASRPSTGGGDYGYTF

J gene: TRBJ2-7
clone size: NA
V gene: TRBV2
CDR3 length: 16
D gene: TRBD2
CDR3 DNA: TGTGCCAGCAGTGGGGGACTAGCGGGAGCGTTGTACGAGCAGTACTTC
CDR3 protein: CASSGGLAGALYEQYF

J gene: TRBJ1-5
clone size: NA
V gene: TRBV19
CDR3 length: 15
D gene: NA
CDR3 DNA: TGTGCCAGTAGTTGGGGGGACATTAGCAATCAGCCCCAGCATTTT
CDR3 protein: CASSWGDISNQPQHF

J gene: TRBJ1-2
clone size: NA
V gene: TRBV5-1
CDR3 length: 13
D gene: TRBD1
CDR3 DNA: TGCGCCAGCAGTACGACAGGGGCTCAGGGCTACACCTTC
CDR3 protein: CASSTTGAQGYTF

J gene: TRBJ2-7
clone size: NA
V gene: TRBV2
CDR3 length: 13
D gene: NA
CDR3 DNA: TGTGCCAGCAGTGAAAAACGGGGTCGGGAGCAGTACTTC
CDR3 protein: CASSEKRGREQYF

J gene: TRBJ2-7
clone size: once
V gene: TRBV19
CDR3 length: 17
D gene: NA
CDR3 DNA: TGTGCCAGTAGTAGGGCGATCGGCAGAACGGTCTCCTACGAGCAGTACTTC
CDR3 protein: CASSRAIGRTVSYEQYF

J gene: TRBJ2-7
clone size: once
V gene: TRBV5-1
CDR3 length: 14
D gene: TRBD2
CDR3 DNA: TGCGCCAGCGGACAACTAGCGGGCTCCTACGAGCAGTACTTC
CDR3 protein: CASGQLAGSYEQYF

J gene: TRBJ1-1
clone size: NA
V gene: TRBV7-9
CDR3 length: 14
D gene: NA
CDR3 DNA: TGTGCCAGCAGCCCCGGGGGACCGACGACTGAAGCTTTCTTT
CDR3 protein: CASSPGGPTTEAFF

J gene: TRBJ1-2
clone size: once
V gene: TRBV11-1
CDR3 length: 13
D gene: TRBD1
CDR3 DNA: TGTGCCAGCAGCCTGGGACAGCGGTATGGCTACACCTTC
CDR3 protein: CASSLGQRYGYTF

J gene: TRBJ2-7
clone size: once
V gene: TRBV29-1
CDR3 length: 13
D gene: NA
CDR3 DNA: TGCAGCACCCGACGGCTGGAACCTTCTGGGCAGTACTTC
CDR3 protein: CSTRRLEPSGQYF

J gene: TRBJ1-2
clone size: once
V gene: TRBV6-5
CDR3 length: 13
D gene: TRBD1
CDR3 DNA: TGTGCCAGCAGCCCCGGGACAGGGGCGGGCTACACCTTC
CDR3 protein: CASSPGTGAGYTF

J gene: TRBJ1-1
clone size: once
V gene: TRBV4-3
CDR3 length: 15
D gene: NA
CDR3 DNA: TGCGCCAGCAGCCTTCAGGGTGCGGGGAGCACTGAAGCTTTCTTT
CDR3 protein: CASSLQGAGSTEAFF

J gene: TRBJ1-2
clone size: NA
V gene: TRBV5-1
CDR3 length: 14
D gene: NA
CDR3 DNA: TGCGCCAGCAGCTTGGGGGACGGGGCCTATGGCTACACCTTC
CDR3 protein: CASSLGDGAYGYTF

J gene: TRBJ1-1
clone size: NA
V gene: TRBV6-2/TRBV6-3
CDR3 length: 16
D gene: NA
CDR3 DNA: TGTGCCAGCAGTTATTTACAGGGTTCGGTTTACACTGAAGCTTTCTTT
CDR3 protein: CASSYLQGSVYTEAFF

J gene: TRBJ2-3
clone size: NA
V gene: TRBV7-2
CDR3 length: 17
D gene: TRBD2
CDR3 DNA: TGTGCCAGCAGTTTAACCGGGACTAGCGTCCTCAGGGATACGCAGTATTTT
CDR3 protein: CASSLTGTSVLRDTQYF

J gene: TRBJ1-5
clone size: once
V gene: TRBV27
CDR3 length: 17
D gene: NA
CDR3 DNA: TGTGCCAGCAGTTTTCGGTTGACAGGCACCTTACATCAGCCCCAGCATTTT
CDR3 protein: CASSFRLTGTLHQPQHF

J gene: TRBJ2-7
clone size: NA
V gene: TRBV5-1
CDR3 length: 13
D gene: NA
CDR3 DNA: TGCGCCAGCAGCTTTAGGACAGCCTACGAGCAGTACTTC
CDR3 protein: CASSFRTAYEQYF

J gene: TRBJ1-5
clone size: NA
V gene: TRBV27
CDR3 length: 17
D gene: NA
CDR3 DNA: TGTGCCAGCAGTCCGCTCTCCCTGACAGGTAGCAATCAGCCCCAGCATTTT
CDR3 protein: CASSPLSLTGSNQPQHF

J gene: TRBJ2-1
clone size: NA
V gene: TRBV7-9
CDR3 length: 13
D gene: NA
CDR3 DNA: TGTGCCAGCAGCCCCGACCCACCCGGTGAGCAGTTCTTC
CDR3 protein: CASSPDPPGEQFF

J gene: TRBJ1-1
clone size: NA
V gene: TRBV5-4
CDR3 length: 13
D gene: TRBD1
CDR3 DNA: TGTGCCAGCAGCGCCGGGACAGGGTGGGAAGCTTTCTTT
CDR3 protein: CASSAGTGWEAFF

J gene: TRBJ2-1
clone size: once
V gene: TRBV2
CDR3 length: 15
D gene: NA
CDR3 DNA: TGTGCCAGCAGCTTCCGAGCGGGCCTCTACAATGAGCAGTTCTTC
CDR3 protein: CASSFRAGLYNEQFF

J gene: TRBJ1-5
clone size: NA
V gene: TRBV7-6
CDR3 length: 18
D gene: NA
CDR3 DNA: TGTGCCAGCAGCTTAGTAGGAGGGGGGGCCCCCTGGGATCAGCCCCAGCATTTT
CDR3 protein: CASSLVGGGAPWDQPQHF

J gene: TRBJ1-4
clone size: once
V gene: TRBV24-1
CDR3 length: 13
D gene: NA
CDR3 DNA: TGTGCCACCAGTGATTCCCTGGGGCAAAAACTGTTTTTT
CDR3 protein: CATSDSLGQKLFF

J gene: TRBJ2-3
clone size: NA
V gene: TRBV30
CDR3 length: 14
D gene: NA
CDR3 DNA: TGTGCCTGGAGTGTTCGTGGGGGCACAGATACGCAGTATTTT
CDR3 protein: CAWSVRGGTDTQYF

J gene: TRBJ2-1
clone size: NA
V gene: TRBV27
CDR3 length: 21
D gene: TRBD2
CDR3 DNA: TGTGCCAGCAGTTCCCTTGGTCGGGGACTAGCGAGACTGAGCTCCTACAATGAGCAGTTCTTC
CDR3 protein: CASSSLGRGLARLSSYNEQFF

J gene: TRBJ1-2
clone size: NA
V gene: TRBV2
CDR3 length: 13
D gene: TRBD1
CDR3 DNA: TGTGCCAGCAGTCAGGGGGCCGGCTATGGCTACACCTTC
CDR3 protein: CASSQGAGYGYTF

J gene: TRBJ2-1
clone size: NA
V gene: TRBV19
CDR3 length: 16
D gene: TRBD2
CDR3 DNA: TGTGCCAGTAGTATTTACGCGGGAGGGAGCTACAATGAGCAGTTCTTC
CDR3 protein: CASSIYAGGSYNEQFF

J gene: TRBJ2-1
clone size: NA
V gene: TRBV7-6
CDR3 length: 16
D gene: NA
CDR3 DNA: TGTGCCAGCAGCCCACCTTCGGGACCCGGGTACAATGAGCAGTTCTTC
CDR3 protein: CASSPPSGPGYNEQFF

J gene: TRBJ2-1
clone size: NA
V gene: TRBV24-1
CDR3 length: 14
D gene: TRBD2
CDR3 DNA: TGTGCCACCAGGACCTCCTCTAGCGGAAATGAGCAGTTCTTC
CDR3 protein: CATRTSSSGNEQFF

J gene: TRBJ1-4
clone size: NA
V gene: TRBV29-1
CDR3 length: 17
D gene: TRBD1
CDR3 DNA: TGCAGCCCTGGATGGGTAGGGGGCGAGGTTTCTAATGAAAAACTGTTTTTT
CDR3 protein: CSPGWVGGEVSNEKLFF

J gene: TRBJ2-1
clone size: NA
V gene: TRBV28
CDR3 length: 15
D gene: TRBD1
CDR3 DNA: TGTGCCAGCACCCATGTTTCCAGGGGGCGAAGTGCACGATTCTTC
CDR3 protein: CASTHVSRGRSARFF

J gene: TRBJ2-5
clone size: NA
V gene: TRBV5-1
CDR3 length: 14
D gene: TRBD1
CDR3 DNA: TGCGCCAGCAGCTTGGAGGGACAGCAAGAGACCCAGTACTTC
CDR3 protein: CASSLEGQQETQYF

J gene: TRBJ2-7
clone size: NA
V gene: TRBV5-1
CDR3 length: 15
D gene: NA
CDR3 DNA: TGCGCCAGCAGCTCCGCCCCACAGGGTCTGGACGAGCAGTACTTC
CDR3 protein: CASSSAPQGLDEQYF

J gene: TRBJ1-5
clone size: NA
V gene: TRBV2
CDR3 length: 17
D gene: TRBD1
CDR3 DNA: TGTGCCAGCACCTTGACCGGGACAGGGTTTGTCAATCAGCCCCAGCATTTT
CDR3 protein: CASTLTGTGFVNQPQHF

J gene: TRBJ2-7
clone size: NA
V gene: TRBV4-3
CDR3 length: 15
D gene: NA
CDR3 DNA: TGCGCCAGCAGCCAAGAGGGCAGGGGTATCAACGAGCAGTACTTC
CDR3 protein: CASSQEGRGINEQYF

J gene: TRBJ1-5
clone size: NA
V gene: TRBV6-2/TRBV6-3
CDR3 length: 18
D gene: TRBD1
CDR3 DNA: TGTGCCAGCAGTTCCAACTGGGGAGACAGGGGTAGCAATCAGCCCCAGCATTTT
CDR3 protein: CASSSNWGDRGSNQPQHF

J gene: TRBJ2-2
clone size: NA
V gene: TRBV5-1
CDR3 length: 16
D gene: TRBD1
CDR3 DNA: TGCGCCAGCAGCTTGGTCGGGACAGTGAACACCGGGGAGCTGTTTTTT
CDR3 protein: CASSLVGTVNTGELFF

J gene: TRBJ1-4
clone size: NA
V gene: TRBV2
CDR3 length: 14
D gene: NA
CDR3 DNA: TGTGCCAGCAGTGAACAGGGCTTTAATGAAAAACTGTTTTTT
CDR3 protein: CASSEQGFNEKLFF

J gene: TRBJ2-3
clone size: NA
V gene: TRBV5-1
CDR3 length: 14
D gene: NA
CDR3 DNA: TGCGCCAGCAGCGCAACATTCGGTACAGATACGCAGTATTTT
CDR3 protein: CASSATFGTDTQYF

J gene: TRBJ2-1
clone size: NA
V gene: TRBV21-1
CDR3 length: 16
D gene: NA
CDR3 DNA: TGTGCCAGCAGCAAAGGCGATAGCGGGAGATTGGAGGAGCAGTTCTTC
CDR3 protein: CASSKGDSGRLEEQFF

J gene: TRBJ1-1
clone size: NA
V gene: TRBV5-1
CDR3 length: 17
D gene: TRBD1
CDR3 DNA: TGCGCCAGCAGCCCGCGCCTCAGACAGGGAACGAACACTGAAGCTTTCTTT
CDR3 protein: CASSPRLRQGTNTEAFF

J gene: TRBJ1-3
clone size: NA
V gene: TRBV28
CDR3 length: 16
D gene: NA
CDR3 DNA: TGTGCCAGCAGGTCGGGACAAACGAGCTCTGGAAACACCATATATTTT
CDR3 protein: CASRSGQTSSGNTIYF